This TCR beta chain was observed in a study of regulatory T cells in long-lasting Graves disease. As for the study in general: Newly diagnosed Graves' patients took antithyroid drugs under 3 months.

This clonotype was seen a few times. The TCR beta library used iRepertoire HTBI primers with Arm-PCR amplification of CDR3. Original handling: Identification yielded some 60 TRBV and over eleven TRBJ segments across samples. TCRdb re-called the multiplex PCR reads through MiXCR, storing one row per CDR3 protein. None of the V and J calls come from the authors' own analysis; TCRdb made them. The sample consists of about 610,000 distinct CDR3 sequences, about 16% of them appearing once. The sample's time point: newly diagnosed GD, antithyroid drugs for less than 3 months. PBMC-extracted RNA yielded the TCR library. The V gene's germline CDR1 is SQVTM and CDR2 ANQGSEA. The CDR3 runs to 12 residues. V lost 4 bases to trimming and J lost 5 bases, with 12 bases between them. These data also featured in a second study, about T cells in Graves' hyperthyroidism and ophthalmopathy.

The J gene is TRBJ2-7, the V gene TRBV29-1, with D possibly matching TRBD1 (6 bases). The source of this sequence is a man younger than 30 with Graves disease. The input for sequencing was peripheral blood mononuclear cells (PBMCs), taken at new diagnosis, from a patient treated with antithyroid drugs. CDR3 in DNA: TGCAGCGTTGGGCAGGGGACCCACGAGCAGTACTTC. Its translation is CSVGQGTHEQYF.